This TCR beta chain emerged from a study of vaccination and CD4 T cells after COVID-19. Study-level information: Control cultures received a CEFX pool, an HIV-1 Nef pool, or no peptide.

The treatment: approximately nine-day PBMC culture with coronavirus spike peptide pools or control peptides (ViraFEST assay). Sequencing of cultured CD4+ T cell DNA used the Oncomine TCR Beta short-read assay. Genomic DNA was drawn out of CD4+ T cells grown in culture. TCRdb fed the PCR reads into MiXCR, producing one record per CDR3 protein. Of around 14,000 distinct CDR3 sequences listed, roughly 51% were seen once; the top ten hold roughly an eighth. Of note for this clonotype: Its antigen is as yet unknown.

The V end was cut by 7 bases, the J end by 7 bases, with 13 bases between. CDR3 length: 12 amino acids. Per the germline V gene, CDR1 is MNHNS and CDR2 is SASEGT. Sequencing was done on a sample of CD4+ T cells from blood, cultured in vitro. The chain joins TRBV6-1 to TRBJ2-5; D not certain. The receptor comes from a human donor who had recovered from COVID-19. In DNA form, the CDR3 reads TGTGCCAGCAAAGATCCCGAAGGGACCCAGTACTTC. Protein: CASKDPEGTQYF.